Shown below are 3 T cell receptor beta chains from a single sample sequenced in a study of CD8 T cells in ankylosing spondylitis. Each CDR3 protein is one row after TCRdb ran MiXCR on the 5' RACE reads. The sample yields hundreds of thousands of distinct CDR3 sequences, 32% seen once. Input material: blood, either unsorted or a sorted T cell fraction (not recorded which). The origin of the receptors is a male donor with ankylosing spondylitis or in good health (not recorded which).

The chain recombines TRBV20-1 with TRBJ2-7, with 9 positions matching TRBD1. Unmatched junction bases numbered 11, after V lost 5 bases and J lost 6 bases. The CDR3 is 14 amino acids. Germline-derived CDR1 and CDR2 are DFQATT and SNEGSKA (reference sequence). CDR3 nucleotides: TGCAGTGCTGTAAGGACAGGGGAAGAGGGCGAGCAGTACTTC. Its protein product is CSAVRTGEEGEQYF.

The chain has TRBV10-2 and TRBJ1-1; D gene ambiguous. The germline V gene encodes CDR1 WSHSY and CDR2 SAAADI. The CDR3 runs 13 residues. V was trimmed by 6 bases and J by 5 bases, leaving 13 bases between them. CDR3 coding DNA: TGCGCCAGCAGCCCTCCCCCTGGGACTGAAGCTTTCTTT. It encodes CASSPPPGTEAFF.

In its sample, this clonotype was seen a few times. The V and J genes are TRBV7-2 and TRBJ2-3; D gene unclear. The CDR3 loop spans 15 amino acids. Trimming pared 3 bases from V and 3 bases from J, leaving 13 bases between. Per germline, CDR1 SGHTA and CDR2 FQGNSA. The CDR3 DNA reads as TGTGCCAGCAGCTTGATGGACCTAATAACAGATACGCAGTATTTT. Translation: CASSLMDLITDTQYF. Using reference TRBV7-2 and TRBJ2-3 for the parts outside the CDR3, the full variable domain is GAGVSQSPSNKVTEKGKDVELRCDPISGHTALYWYRQSLGQGLEFLIYFQGNSAPDKSGLPSDRFSAERTGGSVSTLTIQRTQQEDSAVYLCASSLMDLITDTQYFGPGTRLTVL.